These T cell receptor beta chains were read from a single sample in a study of cytomegalovirus exposure and HLA in healthy donors. Assay used: immunoSEQ multiplex PCR; TCRdb lists only in-frame clones, some missing. The repertoire consists of about 200,000 clones, with 80% to 90% occurring once and the leading ten covering 0.25% to 0.4%. Input material: PBMCs. The origin of the receptors is a woman younger than 45 in good health and CMV-seronegative. CDR3s leave out the opening cysteine and the closing phenylalanine or tryptophan.

TRBV28	14	TRBJ2-3	ASSFWQGNFPDTQY
TRBV14	14	TRBJ2-1	ASSQYRASGSGEQF
TRBV29-1	11	TRBJ2-7	SVVRQARGEQY
TRBV5-1	12	TRBJ2-7	ASSFEGQGHEQY
TRBV4-2	13	TRBJ2-2	ASSQGHRNTGELF
TRBV5-5	11	TRBJ2-7	ASSWGTAYEQY
TRBV7-9	11	TRBJ2-2	ASSPQGTGELF
TRBV5-4	14	TRBJ2-7	ASSLEPGPSSYEQY
TRBV7-3	16	TRBJ2-2	ASSLMGLAGQNTGELF
TRBV7-8	13	TRBJ2-7	ASSFAVQGAYEQY
TRBV11-3	18	TRBJ2-2	ASSPGGGTSADHRAGELF
TRBV5-1	18	TRBJ2-3	ASSLPRGREGLRNTDTQY
TRBV6-6	14	TRBJ1-5	ASSYWPGINNQPQH